One sample yielded the 10 T cell receptor beta chains listed below, sequenced in a study of blood T cell repertoires in COVID-19. Assay: immunoSEQ multiplex PCR; the TCRdb copy retains only in-frame clones and omits some. The table includes about 49,000 clones, 82% detected once. Sequences were obtained from peripheral blood. The source of these receptors is a woman in her fifties or sixties with acute or convalescent COVID-19.

The chain couples TRBV13 to TRBJ2-5, with 9 bases matching TRBD2. The CDR3 runs to 18 residues. Germline CDR1 PRHDT, CDR2 FYEKMQ (reference sequence). Unmatched junction bases numbered 12, after V lost 2 bases and J lost 2 bases. The CDR3 nucleotides read TGTGCCAGCAGCTTAAAGCTTCGGACTAGCGACTGGCAAGAGACCCAGTACTTC. This translates into CASSLKLRTSDWQETQYF.

This sequence joins TRBV2 and TRBJ2-2, with D perhaps TRBD2 (6 bases). This CDR3 comprises 16 residues. V was trimmed by 7 bases and J by 4 bases, leaving 19 bases between them. Germline V CDR1 and CDR2: SNHLY, FYNNEI. The CDR3 DNA follows: TGTGCCAGCACGGGGTTCGGGAGTAAGCTCACCGGGGAGCTGTTTTTT. Amino acids: CASTGFGSKLTGELFF.

The chain uses TRBV28 and TRBJ1-2, with 10 bases matching TRBD1. CDR3 length: 14 residues. Losses at the gene ends were 6 bases for V and 2 bases for J; bases not matched to a gene: 3. Per the germline V gene, CDR1 is MDHEN and CDR2 is SYDVKM. The CDR3 coding sequence is TGTGCCAGCAGGAGACAGGGGGCAAACTATGGCTACACCTTC. The encoded protein is CASRRQGANYGYTF.

As DNA, the CDR3 is TGCGCCAGCAGCTTGGCGACGGGGGGAAACACCATATATTTT. Protein sequence: CASSLATGGNTIYF. The V gene is TRBV5-1, the J gene TRBJ1-3; no definite D call. The V gene lost 0 bases and the J gene lost 4 bases, with 8 bases spanning the gap. Germline V gene lookup returns CDR1 SGHRS and CDR2 YFSETQ. There are 14 residues in the CDR3.

V usage is TRBV19 and J usage is TRBJ1-6; maybe TRBD1 (5 bases). The CDR3 covers 15 residues. V was cut by 2 bases and J by 9 bases, with 14 bases left in between. The germline CDR1 and CDR2 sequences are LNHDA and SQIVND (reference sequence). The CDR3 region has the DNA TGTGCCAGTAGTATATCCCAGGGTCGCGTTTCACCCCTCCACTTT. Amino acid sequence: CASSISQGRVSPLHF.

The chain joins TRBV4-2 to TRBJ2-5, with 16 bases fitting TRBD2. This CDR3 is built from 17 residues. Germline assignment: CDR1 LGHNA and CDR2 YNFKEQ. After removal of 4 bases from V and 5 bases from J, the junction contained 7 bases not matched to a gene. The CDR3 here is CASSLGTSGGARETQYF. Here the CDR3 DNA reads TGTGCCAGCAGCCTTGGGACTAGCGGGGGGGCCAGGGAGACCCAGTACTTC.

The J gene is TRBJ1-4, the V gene TRBV2; 8 nucleotides align to TRBD1. After removal of 5 bases from V and 5 bases from J, the junction contained 4 bases not matched to a gene. The germline gives CDR1 SNHLY, CDR2 FYNNEI. The CDR3 consists of 14 residues. The CDR3 DNA is TGTGCCAGCAGTCAGAGACAGGGGAATGAAAAACTGTTTTTT. This translates into CASSQRQGNEKLFF.

The chain joins TRBV4-1 to TRBJ2-1, with D possibly matching TRBD1 (6 bases). CDR1 MGHRA and CDR2 YSYEKL come from the germline V gene. CDR3 length: 17 amino acids. Trimming pared 3 bases from V and 2 bases from J, leaving 17 bases between. CDR3 coding DNA: TGCGCCAGCAGCCAGGAGTTAGGGGGAGCGGCCTACAATGAGCAGTTCTTC. As protein: CASSQELGGAAYNEQFF.

This clone occurred a few times. The chain uses TRBV24-1 and TRBJ2-7; 7 nucleotides align to TRBD2. Germline trimming cut 5 bases from V and 6 bases from J; bases unmatched to any gene: 9. This CDR3 is 14 amino acids long. CDR1 is KGHDR and CDR2 is SFDVKD in the germline V gene. CDR3 loop: CATSAGGSLVEQYF. CDR3 nucleotides: TGTGCCACCAGTGCCGGCGGGAGTCTAGTCGAGCAGTACTTC.

V and J are TRBV24-1 and TRBJ2-3, with TRBD1 matching 9 bases. V shed 3 bases and J 0 bases; nucleotides not matched to a gene: 3. CDR1 is KGHDR and CDR2 is SFDVKD in the germline V gene. The CDR3 runs 16 residues. The CDR3 loop is CATSDLGTGSTDTQYF. The CDR3 nucleotides read TGTGCCACCAGTGATCTGGGGACAGGGAGCACAGATACGCAGTATTTT.